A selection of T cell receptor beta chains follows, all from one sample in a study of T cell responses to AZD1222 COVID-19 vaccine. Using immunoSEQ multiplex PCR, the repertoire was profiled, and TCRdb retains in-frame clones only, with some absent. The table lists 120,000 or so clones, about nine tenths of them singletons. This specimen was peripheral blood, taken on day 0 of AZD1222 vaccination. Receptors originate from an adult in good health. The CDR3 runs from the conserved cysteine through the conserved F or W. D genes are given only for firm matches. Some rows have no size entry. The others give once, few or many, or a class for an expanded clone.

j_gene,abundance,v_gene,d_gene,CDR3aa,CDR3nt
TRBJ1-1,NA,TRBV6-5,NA,CASTSDSGGTEAFF,TGTGCCAGCACCTCGGACAGCGGGGGCACTGAAGCTTTCTTT
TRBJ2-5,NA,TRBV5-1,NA,CASSNQETQYF,TGCGCCAGCAGCAACCAAGAGACCCAGTACTTC
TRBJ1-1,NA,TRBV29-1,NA,CAESETHNTEAFF,TGTGCAGAATCGGAGACCCACAACACTGAAGCTTTCTTT
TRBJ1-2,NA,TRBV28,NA,CASSSQVGRGYTF,TGTGCCAGCAGTTCACAGGTGGGGAGGGGCTACACCTTC
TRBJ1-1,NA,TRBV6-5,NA,CASMLRGSTEAFF,TGTGCCAGCATGTTACGGGGGAGCACTGAAGCTTTCTTT
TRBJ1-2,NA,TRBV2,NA,CAGKARDYGYTF,TGTGCCGGAAAGGCACGGGACTATGGCTACACCTTC
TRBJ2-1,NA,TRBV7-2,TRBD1,CASSPGQDPYNEQFF,TGTGCCAGCAGCCCCGGACAGGACCCATACAATGAGCAGTTCTTC
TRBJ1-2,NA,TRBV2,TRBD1,CASSDIPRQGVYGYTF,TGTGCCAGCAGTGACATCCCCCGACAGGGTGTATATGGCTACACCTTC
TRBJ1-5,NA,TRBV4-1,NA,CASSSPEGGSQPQHF,TGCGCCAGCAGCTCGCCGGAGGGGGGCAGTCAGCCCCAGCATTTT
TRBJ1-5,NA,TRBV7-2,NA,CASSLGGGGRAKPQHF,TGTGCCAGCAGCTTAGGTGGTGGGGGCAGGGCTAAGCCCCAGCATTTT
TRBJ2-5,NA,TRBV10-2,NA,CASSEGRSQETQYF,TGCGCCAGCAGTGAGGGCAGGTCCCAAGAGACCCAGTACTTC
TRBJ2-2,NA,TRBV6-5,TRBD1,CASNPGQGRIGELFF,TGTGCCAGCAATCCGGGACAGGGTAGGATCGGGGAGCTGTTTTTT
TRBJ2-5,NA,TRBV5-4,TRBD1,CASSSGTGGIQETQYF,TGTGCCAGCAGCTCCGGGACAGGGGGCATTCAAGAGACCCAGTACTTC
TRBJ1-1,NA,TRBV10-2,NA,CASSESISRRPEAFF,TGCGCCAGCAGTGAGTCGATTAGCCGCAGGCCTGAAGCTTTCTTT
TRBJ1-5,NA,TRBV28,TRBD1,CASNDPGQGGNQPQHF,TGTGCCAGCAATGACCCGGGACAGGGGGGCAATCAGCCCCAGCATTTT
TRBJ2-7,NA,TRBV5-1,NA,CASSQTGRTYEQYF,TGCGCCAGCAGCCAAACCGGACGGACCTACGAGCAGTACTTC
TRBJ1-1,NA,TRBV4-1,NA,CASSPAGAAGNTEAFF,TGCGCCAGCAGCCCGGCGGGGGCGGCTGGGAACACTGAAGCTTTCTTT
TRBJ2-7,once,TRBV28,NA,CASSFLQGGNEQYF,TGTGCCAGCAGTTTCCTACAGGGTGGCAACGAGCAGTACTTC
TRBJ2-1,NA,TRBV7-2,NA,CASSLGPYNEQFF,TGTGCCAGCAGCTTGGGTCCGTACAATGAGCAGTTCTTC
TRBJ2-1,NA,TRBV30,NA,CAWSPPPSNNEQFF,TGTGCCTGGAGTCCTCCTCCTAGTAACAATGAGCAGTTCTTC
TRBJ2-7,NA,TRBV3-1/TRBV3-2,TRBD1,CASSQALGQGYEQYF,TGTGCCAGCAGTCAAGCCCTCGGACAGGGCTACGAGCAGTACTTC
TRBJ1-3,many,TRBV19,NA,CASMERGRKNTIYF,TGTGCCAGTATGGAACGGGGACGGAAAAACACCATATATTTT
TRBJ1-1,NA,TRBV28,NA,CASTSGAANTEAFF,TGTGCCAGCACTTCCGGGGCGGCGAACACTGAAGCTTTCTTT
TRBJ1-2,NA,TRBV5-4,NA,CASSLGETRINYGYTF,TGTGCCAGCAGCTTGGGAGAAACCCGAATAAACTATGGCTACACCTTC
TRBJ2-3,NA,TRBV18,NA,CASSPPLVSSTDTQYF,TGTGCCAGCTCACCGCCACTAGTTTCTAGCACAGATACGCAGTATTTT
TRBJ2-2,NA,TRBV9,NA,CASSVVAGTTGELFF,TGTGCCAGCAGCGTAGTTGCAGGGACTACCGGGGAGCTGTTTTTT
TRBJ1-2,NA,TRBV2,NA,CASRAPGPGYGYTF,TGTGCCAGCAGGGCCCCGGGACCAGGCTATGGCTACACCTTC
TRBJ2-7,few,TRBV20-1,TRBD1,CSASRDSFSEQYF,TGCAGTGCTAGTAGGGACAGCTTCAGCGAGCAGTACTTC
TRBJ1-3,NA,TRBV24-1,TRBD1,CATSDRGPGNTIYF,TGTGCCACCAGTGACAGGGGGCCAGGAAACACCATATATTTT
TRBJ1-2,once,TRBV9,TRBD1,CASSATRTGESNYGYTF,TGTGCCAGCAGTGCCACCCGGACAGGGGAATCTAACTATGGCTACACCTTC
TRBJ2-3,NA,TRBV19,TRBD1,CASTRTGMSTDTQYF,TGTGCCAGCACAAGGACAGGGATGAGCACAGATACGCAGTATTTT
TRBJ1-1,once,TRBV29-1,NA,CSAGRMNTEAFF,TGCAGCGCGGGACGGATGAACACTGAAGCTTTCTTT
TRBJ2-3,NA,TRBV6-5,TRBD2,CASKVPAGTDTQYF,TGTGCCAGCAAGGTTCCAGCGGGGACAGATACGCAGTATTTT
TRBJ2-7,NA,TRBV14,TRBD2,CASSQGRTSGSSYEQYF,TGTGCCAGCAGCCAAGGACGGACTAGCGGGAGCTCCTACGAGCAGTACTTC
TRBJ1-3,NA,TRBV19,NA,CASSILGRSSGNTIYF,TGTGCCAGTAGTATTCTTGGCAGGAGCTCTGGAAACACCATATATTTT
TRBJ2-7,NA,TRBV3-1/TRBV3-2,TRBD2,CASSRTSLYEQYF,TGTGCCAGCAGTCGGACTAGTCTATACGAGCAGTACTTC
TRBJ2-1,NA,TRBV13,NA,CASSFPHNEQFF,TGTGCCAGCAGCTTTCCACACAATGAGCAGTTCTTC
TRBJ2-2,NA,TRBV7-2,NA,CASSPTNTGELFF,TGTGCCAGCAGCCCGACGAACACCGGGGAGCTGTTTTTT
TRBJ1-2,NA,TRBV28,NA,CASSSNRATIYGYTF,TGTGCCAGCAGTTCCAACAGGGCCACGATCTATGGCTACACCTTC
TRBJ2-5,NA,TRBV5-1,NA,CASSAMTGNQETQYF,TGCGCCAGCAGCGCCATGACAGGAAATCAAGAGACCCAGTACTTC
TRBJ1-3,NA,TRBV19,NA,CASSGGVGNTIYF,TGTGCCAGTAGTGGAGGCGTTGGAAACACCATATATTTT
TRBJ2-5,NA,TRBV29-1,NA,CSVEDPSGTQYF,TGCAGCGTTGAAGATCCGAGCGGGACCCAGTACTTC
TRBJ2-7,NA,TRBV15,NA,CATSKLSRERTYEQYF,TGTGCCACCAGCAAACTCTCGAGGGAACGGACCTACGAGCAGTACTTC
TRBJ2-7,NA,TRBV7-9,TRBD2,CASSSSGLAGGLEQYF,TGTGCCAGCAGCTCTTCGGGACTAGCGGGGGGTCTCGAGCAGTACTTC
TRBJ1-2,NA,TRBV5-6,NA,CASSVTTGRAAYGYTF,TGTGCCAGCAGCGTGACCACAGGGAGAGCTGCCTATGGCTACACCTTC
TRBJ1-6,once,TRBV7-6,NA,CASSLSGTNSPLHF,TGTGCCAGCAGCTTATCCGGGACCAATTCACCCCTCCACTTT
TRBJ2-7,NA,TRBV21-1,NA,CANREKGSYEQYF,TGTGCCAACCGGGAAAAGGGCTCCTACGAGCAGTACTTC
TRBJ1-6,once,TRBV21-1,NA,CASSKVDHREYSPLHF,TGTGCCAGCAGCAAAGTAGACCACAGGGAATATTCACCCCTCCACTTT
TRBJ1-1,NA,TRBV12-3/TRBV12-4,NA,CASTTGTSWKAFF,TGTGCCAGCACCACAGGTACATCTTGGAAAGCTTTCTTT
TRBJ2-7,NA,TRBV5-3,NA,CARSLNVSAYEQYF,TGTGCCAGAAGCTTGAATGTGTCAGCCTACGAGCAGTACTTC
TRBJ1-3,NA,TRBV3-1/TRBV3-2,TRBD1,CASSQALRTGRSGGNTIYF,TGTGCCAGCAGCCAAGCGCTGAGGACAGGCCGAAGTGGCGGAAACACCATATATTTT
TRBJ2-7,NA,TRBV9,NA,CASSVTGWSYEQYF,TGTGCCAGCAGCGTGACAGGTTGGAGCTACGAGCAGTACTTC
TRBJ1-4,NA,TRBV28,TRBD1,CASRGQGAGGEKLFF,TGTGCCAGCAGAGGACAGGGGGCTGGTGGGGAAAAACTGTTTTTT